The rows below give T cell receptor beta chains drawn from one sample of a study of lymphopenia after photon versus proton radiotherapy. Using immunoSEQ multiplex PCR, the repertoire was profiled, and TCRdb retains in-frame clones only, with some absent. The sample has roughly 40,000 clones, around 83% seen once; the top ten hold about 9.3%. The input for sequencing was peripheral blood, taken from a patient treated with proton-based radiotherapy. All receptors come from a woman aged 65 to 85 with pancreatic cancer. Some clones in this sample may be carry-over from other donors' samples. The conserved cysteine and the conserved F or W are not part of the CDR3 here.

v_call	cdr3_aa
TRBV7-9	ASRQRRDTRTDTQY
TRBV7-3	ASSLTLGSGEQY
TRBV27	ASTPGAYEKLF
TRBV7-2	ASSLSRNNQPQH
TRBV5-1	ASSLGHTDTQY
TRBV7-2	ASSSRGGLSYGYT
TRBV7-9	ASSLGGGGPNQPQH
TRBV6-5	ASSKIAGGPETQY
TRBV10-2	ASSDPHRGSQPQH
TRBV28	ASERQGAYEQY
TRBV27	ASSFSGQETQY
TRBV6-1	ASSEGREYNEQF
TRBV11-2	ASSPTLAGSSEQY
TRBV19	ASTPYGGSYEQY
TRBV7-8	ASSLVAGSSYNEQF
TRBV28	ASSLWGLGGRKNYEQY
TRBV6-5	ASSRQATSGNIIY
TRBV7-2	ASSPSGTSGRSYNEQF
TRBV5-5	ASSYSQGLAEAF
TRBV30	AWRTGRIEAF
TRBV2	ASSEWTYRETEAF
TRBV7-2	ASSPAYEQY
TRBV14	ASSNSVNTEAF
TRBV28	ASSLLWPEQY
TRBV5-1	ASSVGLAYEQY
TRBV7-8	ASSLGLAGEEQF
TRBV6-1	ASSEPGNTDTQY
TRBV2	ASSGQGIAKNIQY
TRBV5-1	ASSLVLGGDNTGELF
TRBV25-1	ASSEQNQETQY
TRBV6-1	ASSERPGGVAEAF
TRBV6-1	ASSDIQGLTNEKLF
TRBV2	ASSEGVGQGVLAGAGDTQY
TRBV6-6	ASSTTGGIYRNEQF
TRBV6-5	ASSSSGDNSPLH
TRBV19	ASSMAQGGQETQY
TRBV5-4	ASGLAPDNEQF
TRBV27	ASSPGLGNTIY
TRBV5-1	ASSFAQGNGELF
TRBV7-6	ASSSYGGELF
TRBV30	AWSVVAGMGTEAF
TRBV27	ASSVAGQGYYEQY
TRBV27	ASTHSGRLYEQY
TRBV19	ASSIVHEGPYEQY
TRBV19	ASSNTGTGKEAQPQH
TRBV6-7	ALTWGQGLEEQY
TRBV15	ATSRDQGVDTQY
TRBV19	ASSPQAGTGNEQF
TRBV7-6	ASSVGTARGEKLF
TRBV29-1	SVVFERGTGELF